A selection of T cell receptor beta chains follows, all from one sample in a study of blood T cell repertoires in COVID-19. Some clones are missing from TCRdb's copy, which holds only in-frame ones; the method was immunoSEQ multiplex PCR. The sample holds 100,000 to 150,000 clones; 70% to 80% are singletons and the top ten take 30% to 45%. Specimen: peripheral blood. These receptors came from a man aged 35-49 years with active or convalescent COVID-19. The CDR3 runs from the conserved cysteine through the conserved F or W. The D gene is left open where the match is weak. Some rows mark clone size as missing; the rest say once, few, many or name a class of expanded clone.

V gene,D gene,J gene,clone size,CDR3 DNA,CDR3 protein
TRBV14,-,TRBJ1-2,-,TGTGCCAGCAGCTTCCTGGACACGGGCTACACCTTC,CASSFLDTGYTF
TRBV11-2,TRBD2,TRBJ2-1,-,TGTGCCAGCAGCTTATTGGTGGGGGGGATGGGTAATGAGCAGTTCTTC,CASSLLVGGMGNEQFF
TRBV6-4,-,TRBJ1-6,-,TGTGCCAGCAGTGACGCGAATTCACCCCTCCACTTT,CASSDANSPLHF
TRBV3-1/TRBV3-2,TRBD1,TRBJ1-1,once,TGTGCCAGCAGCCATGTGACAGGGGGCATTACGAAGGGCACTGAAGCTTTCTTT,CASSHVTGGITKGTEAFF
TRBV19,-,TRBJ2-2,-,TGTGCCAGTACCAGTACAGGCGGCACCGGGGAGCTGTTTTTT,CASTSTGGTGELFF
TRBV30,-,TRBJ1-6,few,TGTGCCTGGAGTGTACAAGTACAGCTCCTCATAGATTCACCCCTCCACTTT,CAWSVQVQLLIDSPLHF
TRBV24-1,TRBD2,TRBJ2-7,-,TGTGCCACCAGTGAGGGGGGGTACGAGCAGTACTTC,CATSEGGYEQYF
TRBV5-6,TRBD1,TRBJ2-7,-,TGTGCCAGCAGCTTGGTGCCAGGGGGTCCCTACGAGCAGTACTTC,CASSLVPGGPYEQYF
TRBV19,-,TRBJ2-5,once,TGTGCCAGTAGTTCCCGCGGCCGTGAGACCCAGTACTTC,CASSSRGRETQYF
TRBV4-3,-,TRBJ1-5,-,TGCGCCAGCAGCCAAGACCACAATAGCAATCAGCCCCAGCATTTT,CASSQDHNSNQPQHF
TRBV19,TRBD1,TRBJ2-7,-,TGTGCCAGTAGTATCAATCGTGACAGGGCTAGGGACGAGCAGTACTTC,CASSINRDRARDEQYF
TRBV7-9,-,TRBJ1-3,-,TGTGCCAGCAGCTCTATTGGAAACACCATATATTTT,CASSSIGNTIYF
TRBV28,-,TRBJ1-5,once,TGTGCCAGCAGTTCTTACAGATCAGGCGGCAATCAGCCCCAGCATTTT,CASSSYRSGGNQPQHF
TRBV19,TRBD2,TRBJ2-5,once,TGTGCCAGTGCCGGGACTAGCGTGTCCCTCAAAGAGACCCAGTACTTC,CASAGTSVSLKETQYF
TRBV5-5,TRBD2,TRBJ2-2,-,TGTGCCAGCAGCCTACTAGCGGGGAGCGGGGAGCTGTTTTTT,CASSLLAGSGELFF
TRBV5-1,TRBD1,TRBJ1-2,-,TGCGCCAGCAGCCTAACGGACAGGGCGTCGGGCTACACCTTC,CASSLTDRASGYTF
TRBV28,TRBD1,TRBJ2-7,-,TGTGCCAGCACCACGGGGACAGGGGTCTACGAGCAGTACTTC,CASTTGTGVYEQYF
TRBV19,TRBD1,TRBJ2-7,-,TGTGCCAGTAGTTCCCAGGGACAGGGGGCTCTTGGAGAGCAGTACTTC,CASSSQGQGALGEQYF
TRBV6-5,TRBD2,TRBJ2-5,-,TGTGCCAGCAGGGTAGGACTAGAAGAGACCCAGTACTTC,CASRVGLEETQYF
TRBV3-1/TRBV3-2,-,TRBJ2-1,-,TGTGCCAGCAGCCAGGAAGGGACACCCCCCAATGAGCAGTTCTTC,CASSQEGTPPNEQFF
TRBV5-1,TRBD2,TRBJ2-5,-,TGCGCCAGCAGCTTGGGCCTAGCGGGGGTAGAGACCCAGTACTTC,CASSLGLAGVETQYF
TRBV30,-,TRBJ1-6,-,TGTGCCCTCAGGGGACCTGGGTTATCACCCCTCCACTTT,CALRGPGLSPLHF
TRBV6-5,-,TRBJ1-2,-,TGTGCCAGCAGAGAGGGGGACTATGGCTACACCTTC,CASREGDYGYTF